The next 17 T cell receptor beta chains were all read from a single sample in a study of CD8 T cells in ankylosing spondylitis. Study results and caveats: A TCR beta motif made of fewer than ten highly homologous variants seemed typical of ankylosing spondylitis blood.

Antigens for these TCRs are unknown. TCRdb re-analysed the 5' RACE reads in MiXCR, keeping a single row per CDR3 protein. The sample carries some 840,000 distinct CDR3 sequences, over 9.5% recorded once. Sequencing was carried out using blood, either unsorted or a sorted T cell fraction (not recorded which). The receptors stem from a male donor with ankylosing spondylitis.

This clonotype was seen repeatedly, ten times or more. The chain couples TRBV7-2 to TRBJ2-7; no definite D call. V was pared by 4 bases and J by 1 base, with 5 bases between. The CDR3 has 12 residues. Per the germline V gene, CDR1 is SGHTA and CDR2 is FQGNSA. In nucleotides, the CDR3 is TGTGCCAGCAGCTCCTATTCCTACGAGCAGTACTTC. Its translation is CASSSYSYEQYF.

V gene TRBV29-1 combines with J gene TRBJ1-4; a possible D gene is TRBD1 (5 bases). Germline CDR1 SQVTM, CDR2 ANQGSEA. The CDR3 contains 14 residues. With 6 bases removed from V and 0 bases from J, the gap between germline ends came to 11 bases. The CDR3 protein is CSVHTGATNEKLFF. The DNA of the CDR3 is TGCAGCGTGCATACAGGCGCAACTAATGAAAAACTGTTTTTT.

The rearrangement uses TRBV7-9 and TRBJ2-7; 7 bases agree with TRBD2. With 1 base clipped from V and 5 bases from J, the junction kept 14 bases outside the gene matches. CDR3 size: 17 residues. Germline V gene lookup returns CDR1 SEHNR and CDR2 FQNEAQ (reference sequence). In DNA form, the CDR3 reads TGTGCCAGCAGCTTAGGGCGGAGGGAGGGCCGACGGAACGAGCAGTACTTC. This sequence encodes CASSLGRREGRRNEQYF.

The chain employs TRBV28 and TRBJ2-7; 9 bases match TRBD1. Losses at the gene ends were 5 bases for V and 3 bases for J; bases not matched to a gene: 11. The CDR3 has 16 amino acids. In germline, CDR1 is MDHEN, CDR2 SYDVKM. CDR3 in DNA: TGTGCCAGCAGTAATACAGGGGGCGTCCGGAACTACGAGCAGTACTTC. Its protein product is CASSNTGGVRNYEQYF.

This clonotype was counted between two and nine times. V is TRBV7-9 and J is TRBJ2-1; 12 nucleotides agree with TRBD2. The CDR3 totals 15 residues. Germline lookup yields CDR1 SEHNR and CDR2 FQNEAQ (reference sequence). Losses at the gene ends were 5 bases for V and 9 bases for J; bases not matched to a gene: 8. CDR3 in amino acids: CASSDSSGGAPEQFF. CDR3 DNA sequence: TGTGCCAGCAGCGACTCTAGCGGGGGGGCCCCTGAGCAGTTCTTC.

This sequence joins TRBV7-6 and TRBJ2-7, with TRBD2 identical over 8 bases. This CDR3 has 15 residues. Germline CDR1 and CDR2: SGHVS and FNYEAQ. The V gene end was trimmed by 5 bases and the J gene end by 2 bases; junction bases not matched to a gene: 8. The CDR3 is CASSPLRAGAYEQYF. CDR3 sequence (DNA): TGTGCCAGCAGCCCTCTCAGAGCGGGAGCCTACGAGCAGTACTTC.

The chain carries TRBV20-1 and TRBJ2-7, with D perhaps TRBD2 (6 bases). Germline V gives CDR1 DFQATT, CDR2 SNEGSKA (reference sequence). V gave up 8 bases and J gave up 6 bases, with 29 bases separating them. The length of the CDR3 is 16 residues. CDR3 region: CSTPSRGRGGVREQYF. CDR3 sequence (DNA): TGCAGTACTCCCTCACGGGGCCGAGGAGGGGTGCGCGAGCAGTACTTC.

V usage is TRBV6-2 or TRBV6-3 and J usage is TRBJ2-2; 7 bases line up with TRBD1. Per germline, CDR1 MNHEY and CDR2 SVGEGT. Unmatched junction bases numbered 5, after V lost 6 bases and J lost 4 bases. The CDR3 covers 14 residues. CDR3 sequence reads: CASRPGTATGELFF. In nucleotides, the CDR3 is TGTGCCAGCAGGCCCGGGACAGCCACCGGGGAGCTGTTTTTT.

This clonotype has only a few counts. The J gene is TRBJ1-2, the V gene TRBV5-6, with 7 bases identical to TRBD1. Germline V CDR1 and CDR2: SGHDT, YYEEEE. V lost 7 bases, J lost 7 bases, and 19 bases stayed unmatched. The CDR3 totals 16 residues. The CDR3 nucleotides are TGTGCCAGCCGCCTGGGCTCGACAGGGTCTCTTTCTGGCTACACCTTC. The encoded protein is CASRLGSTGSLSGYTF.

This clonotype was seen repeatedly, ten times or more. This chain joins TRBV20-1 and TRBJ1-1, with unresolved D. The CDR3 covers 10 residues. The germline V gene has CDR1 DFQATT and CDR2 SNEGSKA (reference sequence). Trimming left V 3 bases short and J 1 base short, with 0 bases between. The DNA of the CDR3 is TGCAGTGCTAGGAACACTGAAGCTTTCTTT. Its translation is CSARNTEAFF.

The J gene is TRBJ1-5, the V gene TRBV20-1, with D possibly TRBD1 on 6 matching bases. Trimming took 6 bases from V and 5 from J, leaving 17 bases between them. The germline CDR1 and CDR2 sequences are DFQATT and SNEGSKA (reference sequence). This CDR3 has 14 residues. The DNA for the CDR3 is TGCAGTGCCTTGGACAGCGGCATTGATCAGCCCCAGCATTTT. Amino acid sequence: CSALDSGIDQPQHF.

This rearrangement joins TRBV14 to TRBJ1-2, with 8 bases matching TRBD1. CDR3 length: 15 amino acids. The junction had 3 bases not matched to a gene; V was cut back by 1 base and J by 2 bases. CDR1 and CDR2 (germline): SGHDN, FVKESK. The CDR3: CASSQVGQENYGYTF. CDR3 nucleotides: TGTGCCAGCAGCCAAGTGGGACAGGAGAACTATGGCTACACCTTC.

In this sample, this clonotype turned up many times. The rearrangement joins TRBV27 to TRBJ1-5; D is perhaps TRBD1 (6 bases). The V end was cut by 6 bases, the J end by 6 bases, with 15 bases between. The CDR3 has 14 amino acids. Germline-derived CDR1 and CDR2 are MNHEY and SMNVEV (reference sequence). DNA for the CDR3: TGTGCCAGCAGCCCACAGGGTTCGAGTCAGCCCCAGCATTTT. It codes for CASSPQGSSQPQHF.

This clonotype came up a few times. This chain joins TRBV5-1 and TRBJ1-2, with a possible D match to TRBD1 (5 bases). The V end was cut by 0 bases, the J end by 2 bases, with 14 bases between. Germline V gene sequence: CDR1 SGHRS, CDR2 YFSETQ. The CDR3 consists of 16 residues. The CDR3 coding sequence is TGCGCCAGCAGCTTGGGCCAGGGATCCCCAAACTATGGCTACACCTTC. This sequence encodes CASSLGQGSPNYGYTF.

V and J are TRBV20-1 and TRBJ2-3; tentatively, D is TRBD1 (5 bases). This CDR3 has 12 residues. CDR1 is DFQATT, CDR2 SNEGSKA, per germline (reference sequence). V shed 6 bases and J shed 4 bases, with 11 bases lying between them. CDR3 bases: TGCAGTGCCCTGGACACCGCAGATACGCAGTATTTT. Its translation is CSALDTADTQYF.

This clonotype was counted ten times or more. The V call is TRBV7-9, the J call TRBJ1-5, with D possibly matching TRBD1 (6 bases). CDR1 and CDR2 (germline): SEHNR, FQNEAQ (reference sequence). The CDR3 runs to 14 residues. The ends were cut back, 1 base at V and 6 bases at J, with 10 bases in the middle. This CDR3 is CASSLGGGGQPQHF. The CDR3 DNA reads TGTGCCAGCAGCTTAGGAGGGGGTGGTCAGCCCCAGCATTTT.

This clonotype has a count of ten or more. This sequence joins TRBV29-1 and TRBJ2-7; a weak D match, TRBD2 (5 bases). The V end was cut by 4 bases, the J end by 6 bases, with 16 bases between. Germline CDR1 reads SQVTM; CDR2 reads ANQGSEA. The CDR3 spans 13 residues. CDR3 in DNA: TGCAGCGTTGTTCCCATATTGGGAGCCGAGCAGTACTTC. Protein: CSVVPILGAEQYF.